The 32 T cell receptor beta chains below come from one sample, sequenced in a study of tumor-infiltrating lymphocytes in primary liver carcinoma. Unsorted bulk tissue, about 19-31 mg of it, served as the source for co-extraction of RNA and DNA. The authors made TCR beta cDNA from around 500 ng total RNA with a constant-region primer. It was through three nested multiplex PCR rounds of slightly modified ARM-PCR that TCR beta libraries arose. The first two PCR rounds used TRBV1-TRBV30 forward primers with a C-beta reverse primer, roughly 10 cycles each. TCRdb re-called the multiplex PCR reads through MiXCR, storing one row per CDR3 protein. The sample shows 40,000 to 55,000 distinct CDR3 sequences, less than 75% of them seen only once. Sequencing used liver tumor tissue from sampling region 5. Subset given: tumor region T5, tumor centre. The source is a man aged 35 to 55 with primary liver carcinoma and hepatitis B virus infection.

This clonotype came up many times. At one end, the junction sequence differs from germline, possibly due to a read error. The gene calls are TRBV12-5 and TRBJ1-1; D remains unclear. The CDR3 covers 12 residues. Looked up from germline, CDR1 is LGHNT and CDR2 is FRNRAP. The CDR3 DNA follows: TGTGCTAGTGGTTTGGAAGGGTCACCACCTACCTTT. It translates to CASGLEGSPPTF.

On this clonotype: A junction boundary mismatches the germline segment, possibly from a read error. The chain combines TRBV6-5 with TRBJ2-6; D is ambiguous. The germline CDR1 and CDR2 sequences are MNHEY and SVGAGI. This CDR3 has 18 amino acids. The CDR3 region is CVSSYSGRIFSGPNVLTF. In nucleotides, the CDR3 is TGTGTCAGCAGTTACTCAGGCAGGATATTCTCTGGGCCCAACGTCCTGACTTTC.

A word on this clonotype: A read error may produce the germline difference seen at one junction end. V usage is TRBV12-3 or TRBV12-4 and J usage is TRBJ2-3; D call uncertain. The CDR3 totals 15 residues. The CDR3 sequence is CACTQVVGAADTQYF. CDR3 DNA: TGTGCCTGCACCCAGGTAGTGGGCGCCGCAGATACACAGTATTTT.

A note on this clonotype: A junction boundary mismatches the germline segment, possibly from a read error. The genes are TRBV11-1 and TRBJ2-3; TRBD2 matches at 9 bases. Looked up from germline, CDR1 is SGHAT and CDR2 is FQDESV (reference sequence). The CDR3 contains 16 residues. The CDR3 DNA follows: TGTGCAAGCAGCCTTGGGACTAGCACACAAAAAGATACGCAGTATTTT. It codes for CASSLGTSTQKDTQYF.

A remark on this clonotype: A much larger clonotype is one base distant, so this may be a read error. The chain couples TRBV28 to TRBJ2-3, with 11 bases matching TRBD1. The CDR3 consists of 15 residues. From germline, CDR1 is MDHEN and CDR2 SYDVKM. CDR3 sequence reads: CVSSTGQGETDTQYF. The CDR3 DNA reads TGTGTCAGCAGTACGGGACAGGGGGAAACAGATACGCAGTATTTT.

To note about this clonotype: The CDR3 end shows no conserved phenylalanine or tryptophan, and so a read error is likely. Because the CDR3's place on the DNA is in doubt, the DNA is left out and the CDR3 is given as listed by TCRdb. The CDR3 region is CASSLSELASQHL. The rearrangement uses TRBV11-2 and TRBJ2-7; the table's D call of TRBD2 was not tested on the DNA. The CDR3 numbers 13 amino acids, ends counted. Germline lookup yields CDR1 SGHAT and CDR2 FQNNGV.

V gene TRBV18 combines with J gene TRBJ1-5; a weak D match, TRBD1 (5 bases). Germline-derived CDR1 and CDR2 are KGHSH and LQKENI. V gave up 0 bases and J gave up 2 bases, with 11 bases separating them. This CDR3 contains 16 residues. The DNA of the CDR3 is TGTGCCAGCTCACCACCGGCCAGGGCGGGCAATCAGCCCCAGCATTTT. This sequence encodes CASSPPARAGNQPQHF.

Comment on this clonotype: A much larger clone is a single base away; this may be a read error. The V call is TRBV7-8, the J call TRBJ1-1; D may be TRBD1 (5 bases). Germline V gene lookup returns CDR1 SGHVS and CDR2 FQNEAQ. The CDR3 runs to 12 residues. Written as DNA, the CDR3 is TGTGCCAGCAGCTTAGGGGGGAGTGAAACTTTCTTT. It codes for CASSLGGSETFF. Based on the CDR3 plus reference TRBV7-8 and TRBJ1-1, the full variable domain is GAGVSQSPRYKVAKRGQDVALRCDPISGHVSLFWYQQALGQGPEFLTYFQNEAQLDKSGLPSDRFFAERPEGSVSTLKIQRTQQEDSAVYLCASSLGGSETFFGQGTRLTVV.

This clonotype was seen once. The V gene is TRBV30, the J gene TRBJ1-1; no clear D. CDR1 is GTSNPN and CDR2 is SVGIG in the germline V gene (reference sequence). V was clipped by 4 bases and J by 6 bases, with 12 bases between them. The CDR3 is 12 residues long. CDR3 protein: CAWNLGAPEAFF. CDR3 nucleotide sequence: TGTGCCTGGAACCTCGGTGCACCTGAAGCTTTCTTT.

Note on this clonotype: At one end the junction does not follow the germline gene, possibly because of a read error. The rearrangement joins TRBV10-2 to TRBJ2-7, with D maybe TRBD2 (5 bases). Germline loops: CDR1 WSHSY, CDR2 SAAADI. The CDR3 length is 14 residues. CDR3 coding DNA: TGTGCCAGCGGCACCACCACCCTTAGCGACGAGCAGTACTTC. This sequence encodes CASGTTTLSDEQYF.

This clonotype was seen only once. The CDR3: CASSSNPGSSRDEQFF. The CDR3 bases are TGTGCCAGCAGCTCTAATCCCGGGAGTAGCAGGGATGAGCAGTTCTTC. The rearrangement links TRBV6-1 to TRBJ2-1, with D possibly being TRBD2 (6 bases). CDR1 and CDR2 from the germline V gene are MNHNS and SASEGT. CDR3 length equals 16 residues. Trimming pared 6 bases from V and 8 bases from J, leaving 23 bases between.

A word on this clonotype: This likely comes from a read error, as the CDR3 has no conserved phenylalanine or tryptophan at its end. This rearrangement joins TRBV6-5 to TRBJ2-7, with 11 bases identical to TRBD2. This CDR3 is built from 14 residues. Germline CDR1 reads MNHEY; CDR2 reads SVGAGI. J lost 4 bases, V lost 6 bases, and 5 bases had no gene match. In DNA, the CDR3 is TGTGCCAGCAGGACACTAGCGGGAGATTACGAGCAGTACTCC. Translated, it gives CASRTLAGDYEQYS.

Concerning this clonotype itself: A read error may produce the germline difference seen at one junction end. The chain combines TRBV10-3 with TRBJ2-7; tentatively, D is TRBD1 (5 bases). Germline V CDR1 and CDR2: ENHRY, SYGVKD. CDR3 length: 14 residues. DNA of the CDR3: TGTGCCATCAGTTCTAGGGCACAAGGGGATGAGCATTACTTC. Translation: CAISSRAQGDEHYF.

This clonotype was seen many times. CDR3: CAISDPPGLDYEQYF. In nucleotides, the CDR3 is TGTGCCATCAGTGACCCCCCAGGACTAGACTACGAGCAGTACTTC. The V gene is TRBV10-3, the J gene TRBJ2-7; 7 bases fit TRBD2. V gave up 3 bases and J gave up 3 bases; unmatched junction bases: 8. This CDR3 is built from 15 residues. CDR1 is ENHRY, CDR2 SYGVKD, per germline.

About this clonotype: A read error is likely, as this CDR3 ends without the conserved phenylalanine or tryptophan. No DNA is shown, since the ends of the CDR3 on it are uncertain; the CDR3 is the one TCRdb lists. This chain joins TRBV4-1 and TRBJ2-1. The germline V gene encodes CDR1 MGHRA and CDR2 YSYEKL. The CDR3 has 12 amino acids, counting both end residues. This CDR3 reads CASSQAGTERFS.

Points on this clonotype: This may be a read error: a much more frequent sequence differs by one nucleotide. The chain employs TRBV19 and TRBJ2-7; D possibly corresponds to TRBD2 (6 bases). V lost 1 base and J 8 bases, leaving 15 bases between the germline ends. Germline lookup yields CDR1 LNHDA and CDR2 SQIVND (reference sequence). The CDR3 is made up of 14 amino acids. CDR3 DNA sequence: TGTGCCAGTAGTATAGTCCTAGCGAGATACAAGCAGTACTTC. Encoded protein: CASSIVLARYKQYF. Together with reference TRBV19 and TRBJ2-7, the CDR3 gives the full variable domain: DGGITQSPKYLFRKEGQNVTLSCEQNLNHDAMYWYRQDPGQGLRLIYYSQIVNDFQKGDIAEGYSVSREKKESFPLTVTSAQKNPTAFYLCASSIVLARYKQYFGPGTRLTVT.

Points on this clonotype: Possible read error: a much larger clone is one base away. J is TRBJ2-2 and V is TRBV5-1; D may be TRBD2 (5 bases). CDR1 and CDR2 (germline): SGHRS, YFSETQ. V lost 3 bases and J lost 6, with 18 bases in between. The CDR3 covers 16 residues. CDR3 coding DNA: TGCGCCAGCAGCTCACGAACTGGGAGAGTCGCCGGGGAGCTGTTTTTT. Translated, it gives CASSSRTGRVAGELFF.

This clonotype has a count of ten or more. The genes are TRBV12-3 or TRBV12-4 and TRBJ2-6; 7 bases fit TRBD2. The J segment lost 0 bases and the V segment lost 5 bases, leaving 10 bases of the junction unmatched. CDR3 length: 18 amino acids. CDR3 region: CASSGTTSTSSGANVLTF. The CDR3 region has the DNA TGTGCCAGCAGTGGGACGACTAGCACTAGCTCTGGGGCCAACGTCCTGACTTTC.

The V gene is TRBV29-1, the J gene TRBJ1-2; D might be TRBD1 (5 bases). CDR1 and CDR2 from the germline V gene are SQVTM and ANQGSEA. Between the trimmed V and J ends, which lost 6 bases and 2 bases, there was a span of 16 bases. The CDR3 spans 14 residues. CDR3 protein: CSVRAGSGNYGYTF. The CDR3 nucleotides are TGCAGCGTGCGAGCCGGATCAGGGAACTATGGCTACACCTTC.

By share, this clonotype counts as medium-sized. The chain is built from TRBV11-3 and TRBJ2-1; 9 positions match TRBD2. V lost 1 base, J lost 9 bases, and 10 bases stayed unmatched. The CDR3 has 16 amino acids. CDR1 is SGHNT, CDR2 YENEEA, per germline. The CDR3 nucleotides are TGTGCCAGCAGCTTAGCGTGGGATAGCGGGAGACCTGAGCAGTTCTTC. Translation: CASSLAWDSGRPEQFF.

To note about this clonotype: This could be a read error, since a much larger clone is one nucleotide away. V usage is TRBV6-2 or TRBV6-3 and J usage is TRBJ2-2; 10 bases align to TRBD2. Germline-derived CDR1 and CDR2 are MNHEY and SVGEGT. CDR3 length equals 14 residues. CDR3 residues: CVSIPSGSPGELFF. Written as DNA, the CDR3 is TGTGTCAGCATTCCTAGCGGGAGTCCCGGGGAGCTGTTTTTT.

To note about this clonotype: This may be a read error: a much more frequent sequence differs by one nucleotide. The chain carries TRBV5-1 and TRBJ2-2, with D hard to call. Trimming stripped 0 bases from V and 0 bases from J, with 6 bases between. This CDR3 has 15 residues. CDR1 and CDR2 from the germline V gene are SGHRS and YFSETQ. CDR3 loop: CASSLARTNTGELFF. The CDR3 DNA reads TGCGCCAGCAGCTTGGCCAGAACGAACACCGGGGAGCTGTTTTTT.

The chain couples TRBV6-5 to TRBJ2-3; D unclear. CDR3 length: 13 residues. CDR1 MNHEY and CDR2 SVGAGI come from the germline V gene. V lost 10 bases and J lost 3, with 14 bases in between. DNA for the CDR3: TGTGCCAACACCCACGCAGTAACAGATACGCAGTATTTT. Its protein is CANTHAVTDTQYF.

This clonotype was seen many times. The CDR3 carries no conserved terminal phenylalanine or tryptophan, so it likely arises from a read error. No DNA is shown, since the ends of the CDR3 on it are uncertain; the CDR3 is the one TCRdb lists. The J gene is TRBJ1-2, the V gene TRBV12-3 or TRBV12-4; the table gives TRBD1 as D, unverified against the DNA. The CDR3 comprises 12 residues, both ends counted. The CDR3 sequence is CASRGAGDPEVS.

A single count supports this clonotype. This chain uses TRBV7-2 with TRBJ2-5; TRBD2 matches 9 bases. The CDR3 totals 16 residues. Germline assignment: CDR1 SGHTA and CDR2 FQGNSA. V lost 5 bases and J lost 6; bases outside the gene matches: 13. The CDR3 DNA follows: TGTGCCAGCAGCCCTGAACGGCGGGAGGGCTCGCAGACCCAGTACTTC. Translated, it gives CASSPERREGSQTQYF.

V usage is TRBV6-1 and J usage is TRBJ2-1; 8 bases agree with TRBD1. The germline V gene encodes CDR1 MNHNS and CDR2 SASEGT. Losses at the gene ends were 9 bases for V and 7 bases for J; bases not matched to a gene: 20. The CDR3 has 17 residues. The CDR3 loop is CARRSRQGALYLNEQFF. The CDR3 DNA reads TGTGCCAGAAGGTCCAGGCAGGGGGCCCTATACTTAAATGAGCAGTTCTTC.

About this clonotype: At one end the junction does not follow the germline gene, possibly because of a read error. This rearrangement joins TRBV29-1 to TRBJ2-1; 11 bases map to TRBD2. Germline CDR1 is SQVTM and CDR2 is ANQGSEA. The CDR3 is made up of 16 amino acids. In DNA form, the CDR3 reads TGCAGCATTGAAGGGGGGGCTAGCGGGAGGTACAATGAGCAATTCTTC. Encoded protein: CSIEGGASGRYNEQFF.

Comments on this clonotype: Mismatch with germline at one junction end may stem from a read error. The genes are TRBV12-3 or TRBV12-4 and TRBJ1-5; TRBD1 matches 7 bases. This CDR3 comprises 16 residues. Written as DNA, the CDR3 is TGTGCTAGCAGTTTCTACTGGACAGGCCTCAATCAGCCCCAGCATTTT. Its translation is CASSFYWTGLNQPQHF.

This clonotype appeared a few times. The CDR3 carries no conserved terminal phenylalanine or tryptophan, so it likely arises from a read error. This chain connects TRBV11-2 to TRBJ2-7; 11 bases line up with TRBD2. The CDR3 is made up of 18 amino acids. V shed 2 bases and J 4 bases; nucleotides not matched to a gene: 13. Germline assignment: CDR1 SGHAT and CDR2 FQNNGV. The CDR3 spells CASSLSVGVAGGGYEQYS. CDR3 nucleotide sequence: TGTGCCAGCAGCTTATCCGTTGGAGTAGCGGGAGGGGGGTACGAGCAGTACTCT.

CDR3 amino acids: CAGGGREPADTQYF. In DNA form, the CDR3 reads TGTGCCGGAGGGGGACGGGAGCCCGCGGACACGCAGTATTTT. The chain couples TRBV11-2 to TRBJ2-3, with D perhaps TRBD1 or TRBD2 (6 bases each). The CDR3 totals 14 residues. CDR1 and CDR2 (germline): SGHAT, FQNNGV. V lost 11 bases to trimming and J lost 9 bases, with 24 bases between them.

As to this clonotype: As the CDR3 is not closed by the conserved phenylalanine or tryptophan, this likely results from a read error. The rearrangement links TRBV11-2 to TRBJ2-1; a weak D match, TRBD2 (6 bases). The length of the CDR3 is 14 residues. Germline assignment: CDR1 SGHAT and CDR2 FQNNGV. The V end lost 6 bases, the J end lost 13 bases, and 22 bases lay between the germline ends. This chain's CDR3 is CASSSAGPGNGQFL. As DNA, the CDR3 is TGTGCCAGCAGTTCAGCGGGCCCTGGGAATGGACAGTTCTTA.

This clonotype turned up a few times. Sequence at one end of the junction differs from germline and may be a read error. The chain uses TRBV5-4 and TRBJ2-5; 10 nucleotides match TRBD2. From germline, CDR1 is SGHNT and CDR2 YYREEE (reference sequence). The length of the CDR3 is 16 residues. The CDR3 here is CASSTLSGRLQGTQYF. The CDR3 DNA reads as TGTGCCAGCAGTACCCTTAGCGGGAGGCTTCAAGGGACCCAGTACTTC.